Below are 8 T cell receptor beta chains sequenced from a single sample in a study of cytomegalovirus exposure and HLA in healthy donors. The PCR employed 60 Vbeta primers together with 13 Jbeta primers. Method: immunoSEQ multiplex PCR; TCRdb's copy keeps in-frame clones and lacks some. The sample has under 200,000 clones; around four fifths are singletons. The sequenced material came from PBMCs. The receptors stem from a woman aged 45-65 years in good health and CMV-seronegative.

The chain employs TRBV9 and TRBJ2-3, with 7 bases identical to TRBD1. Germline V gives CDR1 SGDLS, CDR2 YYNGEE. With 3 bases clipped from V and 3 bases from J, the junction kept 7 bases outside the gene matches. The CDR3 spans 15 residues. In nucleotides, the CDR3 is TGTGCCAGCAGCGACAGGGGTCAGGGAACAGATACGCAGTATTTT. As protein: CASSDRGQGTDTQYF.

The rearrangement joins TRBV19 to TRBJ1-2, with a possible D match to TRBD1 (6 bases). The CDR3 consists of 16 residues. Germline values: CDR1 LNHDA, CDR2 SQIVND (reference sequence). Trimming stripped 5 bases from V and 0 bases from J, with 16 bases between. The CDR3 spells CASSLAGGPPNYGYTF. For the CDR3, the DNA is TGTGCCAGTAGTCTAGCCGGGGGGCCGCCTAACTATGGCTACACCTTC.

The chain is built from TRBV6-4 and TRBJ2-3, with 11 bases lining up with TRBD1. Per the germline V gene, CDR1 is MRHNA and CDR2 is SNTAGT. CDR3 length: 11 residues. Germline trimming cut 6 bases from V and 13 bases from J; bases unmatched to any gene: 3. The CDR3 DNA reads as TGTGCCAGCAGGGGGACAGGGGGAAAGTATTTT. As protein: CASRGTGGKYF.

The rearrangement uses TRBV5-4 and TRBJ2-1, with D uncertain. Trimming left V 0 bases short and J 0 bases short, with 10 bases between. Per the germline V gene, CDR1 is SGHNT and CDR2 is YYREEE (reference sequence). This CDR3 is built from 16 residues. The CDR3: CASSLEVARSYNEQFF. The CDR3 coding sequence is TGTGCCAGCAGCTTGGAGGTAGCACGCTCCTACAATGAGCAGTTCTTC.

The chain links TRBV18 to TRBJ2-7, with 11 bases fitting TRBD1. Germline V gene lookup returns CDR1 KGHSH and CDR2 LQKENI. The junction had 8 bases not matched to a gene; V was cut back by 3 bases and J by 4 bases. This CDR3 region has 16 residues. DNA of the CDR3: TGTGCCAGCTCACCCTTGACGGACAGGGGGCTTTACGAGCAGTACTTC. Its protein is CASSPLTDRGLYEQYF.

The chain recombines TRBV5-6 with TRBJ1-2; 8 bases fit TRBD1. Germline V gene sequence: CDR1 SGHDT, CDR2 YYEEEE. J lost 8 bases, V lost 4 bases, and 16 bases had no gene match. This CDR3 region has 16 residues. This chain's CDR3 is CASSPGGPGGAGGYTF. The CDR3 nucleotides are TGTGCCAGCAGCCCGGGGGGTCCAGGGGGCGCCGGAGGCTACACCTTC.

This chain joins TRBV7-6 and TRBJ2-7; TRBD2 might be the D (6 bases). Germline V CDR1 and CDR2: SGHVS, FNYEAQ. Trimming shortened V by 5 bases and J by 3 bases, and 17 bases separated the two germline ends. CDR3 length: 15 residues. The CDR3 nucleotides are TGTGCCAGCAGCCGTGGGAGGACGGTAAACTACGAGCAGTACTTC. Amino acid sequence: CASSRGRTVNYEQYF.

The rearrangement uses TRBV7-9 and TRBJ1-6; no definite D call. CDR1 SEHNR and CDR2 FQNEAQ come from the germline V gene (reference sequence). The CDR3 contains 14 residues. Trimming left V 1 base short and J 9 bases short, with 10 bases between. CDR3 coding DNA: TGTGCCAGCAGCTTAGTGGGAGCTACTTCACCCCTCCACTTT. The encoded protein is CASSLVGATSPLHF.